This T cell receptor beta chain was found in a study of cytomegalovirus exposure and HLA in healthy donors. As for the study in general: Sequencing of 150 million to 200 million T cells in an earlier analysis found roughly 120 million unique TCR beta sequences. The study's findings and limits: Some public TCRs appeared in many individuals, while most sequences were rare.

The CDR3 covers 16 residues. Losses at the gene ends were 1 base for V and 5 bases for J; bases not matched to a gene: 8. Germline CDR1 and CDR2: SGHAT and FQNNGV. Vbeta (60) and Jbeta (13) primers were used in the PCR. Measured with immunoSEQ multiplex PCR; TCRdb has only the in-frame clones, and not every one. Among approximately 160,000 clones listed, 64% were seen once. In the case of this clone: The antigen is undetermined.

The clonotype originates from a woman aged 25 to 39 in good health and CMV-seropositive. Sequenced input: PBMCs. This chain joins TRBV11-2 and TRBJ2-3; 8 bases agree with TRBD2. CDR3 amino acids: CASSLGYRGGVDTQYF. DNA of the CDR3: TGTGCCAGCAGCTTAGGTTATCGGGGGGGGGTAGATACGCAGTATTTT.